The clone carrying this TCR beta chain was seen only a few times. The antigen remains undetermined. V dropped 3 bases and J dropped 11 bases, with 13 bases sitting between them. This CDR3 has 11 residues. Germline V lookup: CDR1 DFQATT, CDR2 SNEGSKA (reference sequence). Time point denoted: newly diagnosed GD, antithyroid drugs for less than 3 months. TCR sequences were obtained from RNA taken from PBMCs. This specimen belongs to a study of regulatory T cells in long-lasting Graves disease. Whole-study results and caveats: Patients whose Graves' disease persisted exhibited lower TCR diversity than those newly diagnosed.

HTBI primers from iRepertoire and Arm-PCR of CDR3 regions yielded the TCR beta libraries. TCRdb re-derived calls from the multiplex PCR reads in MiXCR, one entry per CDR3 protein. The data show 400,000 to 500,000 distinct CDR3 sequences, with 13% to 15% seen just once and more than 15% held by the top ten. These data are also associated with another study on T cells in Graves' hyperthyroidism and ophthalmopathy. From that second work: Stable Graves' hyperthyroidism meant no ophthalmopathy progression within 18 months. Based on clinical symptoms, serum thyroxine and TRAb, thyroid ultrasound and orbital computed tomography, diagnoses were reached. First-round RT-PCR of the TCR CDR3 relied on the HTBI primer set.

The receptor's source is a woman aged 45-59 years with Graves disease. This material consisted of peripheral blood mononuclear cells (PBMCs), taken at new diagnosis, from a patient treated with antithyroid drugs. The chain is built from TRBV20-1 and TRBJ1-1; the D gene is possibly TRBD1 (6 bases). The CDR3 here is CSARAGVPAFF. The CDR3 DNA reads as TGCAGTGCTAGGGCAGGGGTGCCTGCTTTCTTT.